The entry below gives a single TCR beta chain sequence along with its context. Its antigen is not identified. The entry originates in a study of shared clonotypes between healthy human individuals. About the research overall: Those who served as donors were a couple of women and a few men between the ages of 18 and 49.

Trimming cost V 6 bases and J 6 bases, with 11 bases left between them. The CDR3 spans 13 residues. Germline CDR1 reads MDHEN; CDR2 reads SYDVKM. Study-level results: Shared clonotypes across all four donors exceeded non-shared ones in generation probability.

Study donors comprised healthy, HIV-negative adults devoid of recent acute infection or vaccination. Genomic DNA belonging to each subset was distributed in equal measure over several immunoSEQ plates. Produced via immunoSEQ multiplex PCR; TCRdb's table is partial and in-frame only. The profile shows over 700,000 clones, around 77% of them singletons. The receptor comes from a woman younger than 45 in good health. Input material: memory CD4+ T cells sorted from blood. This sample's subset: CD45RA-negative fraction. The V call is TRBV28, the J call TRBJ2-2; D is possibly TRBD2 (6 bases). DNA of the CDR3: TGTGCCAGCAGGGTAAGGGAGGCCGGGGAGCTGTTTTTT. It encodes CASRVREAGELFF.